Listed here are 32 T cell receptor beta chains from one sample, sequenced in a study of T-cell memory formation after mild COVID-19. TCRdb reprocessed the 5' RACE reads via MiXCR and lists one record per CDR3 protein. Of about 540,000 distinct CDR3 sequences detected, roughly 22% appear once; the ten largest clones hold 9.5% to 15%. Sequencing was performed on PBMCs or a T cell subset sorted from them (not recorded which). These TCRs come from an adult woman who had mild COVID-19 (a few samples of this study predate the infection). Cell type and time point are not known.

The rearrangement uses TRBV27 and TRBJ1-1, with D maybe TRBD1 (6 bases). Trimming removed 6 bases at V and 4 bases at J, with 18 bases between. Germline CDR1 reads MNHEY; CDR2 reads SMNVEV (reference sequence). The CDR3 consists of 15 residues. The DNA of the CDR3 is TGTGCCAGCAGGGACAGCCTCGATCGATTCACTGAAGCTTTCTTT. This gives the protein CASRDSLDRFTEAFF.

The chain has TRBV24-1 and TRBJ2-5; D may be TRBD1 (5 bases). Germline V gene lookup returns CDR1 KGHDR and CDR2 SFDVKD. CDR3 size: 15 residues. Trimming shortened V by 4 bases and J by 3 bases, and 14 bases separated the two germline ends. The CDR3 region has the DNA TGTGCCACCAGTGAGCAGGGTTCGGTAGAAGAGACCCAGTACTTC. Protein sequence: CATSEQGSVEETQYF.

This clonotype was detected only a few times. The chain joins TRBV7-9 to TRBJ2-1, with 10 bases lining up with TRBD2. The V segment lost 3 bases and the J segment 7 bases; nucleotides outside the gene matches: 9. CDR3 length: 16 residues. Germline lookup yields CDR1 SEHNR and CDR2 FQNEAQ (reference sequence). The CDR3 spells CASSLGAGGEVNEQFF. As DNA, the CDR3 is TGTGCCAGCAGCTTGGGAGCGGGAGGGGAAGTGAATGAGCAGTTCTTC.

J is TRBJ1-2 and V is TRBV5-1, with TRBD1 identical over 10 bases. The V and J ends lost 0 bases and 7 bases, in that order; junction bases with no gene match: 3. The CDR3 is 14 amino acids. The germline V gene encodes CDR1 SGHRS and CDR2 YFSETQ. DNA for the CDR3: TGCGCCAGCAGCTTGGTGGGACAGGGGTTTGGCTACACCTTC. Protein sequence: CASSLVGQGFGYTF.

CDR3 sequence reads: CASSLSGTGAAFF. CDR3 nucleotide sequence: TGTGCCAGCAGCTTATCCGGGACAGGGGCCGCTTTCTTT. This rearrangement joins TRBV7-9 to TRBJ1-1; 10 nucleotides line up with TRBD1. The germline V gene has CDR1 SEHNR and CDR2 FQNEAQ (reference sequence). CDR3 length: 13 residues. Trimming removed 2 bases from V and 11 bases from J; junction bases left unmatched: 5.

The sample holds a few counts of this clonotype. The junction departs from germline at one end; a sequencing error may be responsible. This sequence joins TRBV7-8 and TRBJ2-3; D unclear. CDR1 and CDR2 (germline): SGHVS, FQNEAQ. This CDR3 has 11 amino acids. The CDR3 protein is CASTSRDTQYF. As DNA, the CDR3 is TGTGCCAGCACCAGCAGAGATACGCAGTATTTT.

This clonotype has a handful of counts. The CDR3 nucleotides are TGTGCCAGCAGCTGGGGGACTAGCGGAGCCTACAATGAGCAGTTCTTC. It is translated as CASSWGTSGAYNEQFF. The chain has TRBV7-3 and TRBJ2-1; 11 bases agree with TRBD2. The ends lost 4 bases at V and 2 bases at J; junction bases unmatched: 4. Per the germline V gene, CDR1 is SGHTA and CDR2 is FQGTGA. CDR3 length: 16 residues.

This clonotype has more than one count but fewer than ten. CDR3 amino acids: CSGDRDLGTEAFF. CDR3 in DNA: TGCAGCGGCGACAGGGACTTGGGCACTGAAGCTTTCTTT. The gene calls are TRBV29-1 and TRBJ1-1; 7 bases line up with TRBD1. Germline loops: CDR1 SQVTM, CDR2 ANQGSEA. This CDR3 has 13 amino acids. V was pared by 7 bases and J by 4 bases, with 9 bases of the junction left unmatched.

The table lists this clonotype with many counts. The gene calls are TRBV7-2 and TRBJ2-3, with 10 bases identical to TRBD1. After removal of 6 bases from V and 3 bases from J, the junction contained 0 bases not matched to a gene. This CDR3 has 13 amino acids. Germline CDR1 SGHTA, CDR2 FQGNSA. CDR3 DNA sequence: TGTGCCAGCAGGGACAGGGGGACAGATACGCAGTATTTT. Its protein product is CASRDRGTDTQYF.

The CDR3 DNA sequence: TGTGCCAGCAGCCACCGACTAGCGGGAGGGGGAGATACGCAGTATTTT. This sequence encodes CASSHRLAGGGDTQYF. The V gene is TRBV7-6, the J gene TRBJ2-3; 14 bases map to TRBD2. The CDR3 runs 16 residues. Germline trimming cut 5 bases from V and 5 bases from J; bases unmatched to any gene: 6. Germline CDR1 SGHVS, CDR2 FNYEAQ.

This clonotype was observed a handful of times. This chain uses TRBV15 with TRBJ2-7; D gene unclear. Germline V gene data show CDR1 as LNHNV and CDR2 as YYDKDF (reference sequence). The CDR3 runs 17 residues. Between the trimmed V and J ends, which lost 0 bases and 0 bases, there was a span of 15 bases. The CDR3 coding sequence is TGTGCCACCAGCAGAGATCTGTTCAGACAAACCTCCTACGAGCAGTACTTC. Its translation: CATSRDLFRQTSYEQYF.

This chain uses TRBV11-2 with TRBJ1-6; 10 nucleotides align to TRBD1. This CDR3 region has 16 residues. In germline, CDR1 is SGHAT, CDR2 FQNNGV. After removal of 3 bases from V and 10 bases from J, the junction contained 9 bases not matched to a gene. The CDR3 nucleotides read TGTGCCAGCAGCTTTAGTGGGACAGGGGTAGTGTCACCCCTCCACTTT. Protein sequence: CASSFSGTGVVSPLHF.

CDR3 loop: CSVDGGENIQYF. In nucleotides, the CDR3 is TGCAGCGTTGACGGGGGGGAAAACATTCAGTACTTC. The chain has TRBV29-1 and TRBJ2-4; TRBD2 matches at 8 bases. After removal of 3 bases from V and 5 bases from J, the junction contained 0 bases not matched to a gene. The CDR3 has 12 amino acids. Germline values: CDR1 SQVTM, CDR2 ANQGSEA.

This rearrangement joins TRBV6-5 to TRBJ1-4; D is unresolved. Germline V gene sequence: CDR1 MNHEY, CDR2 SVGAGI. The CDR3 has 15 amino acids. V was pared by 0 bases and J by 4 bases, with 9 bases between. The CDR3 DNA reads TGTGCCAGCAGTTACTCGGGTCTTGTTAATGAAAAACTGTTTTTT. Protein: CASSYSGLVNEKLFF.

This clonotype was seen repeatedly, ten times or more. This chain joins TRBV7-2 and TRBJ2-1; no clear D. Per the germline V gene, CDR1 is SGHTA and CDR2 is FQGNSA. Trimming left V 4 bases short and J 5 bases short, with 18 bases between. The CDR3 is 16 amino acids. CDR3 in amino acids: CASSSTPTGRNNEQFF. The DNA of the CDR3 is TGTGCCAGCAGCTCGACCCCAACTGGACGGAACAATGAGCAGTTCTTC.

This clonotype has more than one count but fewer than ten. The rearrangement uses TRBV6-5 and TRBJ2-3, with TRBD2 as a possible D gene (5 bases). The CDR3 loop spans 16 amino acids. CDR1 MNHEY and CDR2 SVGAGI come from the germline V gene. V was shortened by 0 bases and J by 0 bases, with 10 bases between the two germline ends. CDR3 sequence (DNA): TGTGCCAGCAGTTACTCGGGGAGATCTAGCACAGATACGCAGTATTTT. Translating gives CASSYSGRSSTDTQYF.

This clonotype appeared a few times. The chain joins TRBV7-9 to TRBJ1-1; no definite D call. Germline assignment: CDR1 SEHNR and CDR2 FQNEAQ (reference sequence). V lost 1 base and J lost 4, with 10 bases in between. The CDR3 spans 14 residues. CDR3 protein: CASSLELGSTEAFF. The CDR3 DNA follows: TGTGCCAGCAGCTTAGAGCTAGGGAGCACTGAAGCTTTCTTT.

The chain carries TRBV4-3 and TRBJ2-3; possibly TRBD2 for D (6 bases). This CDR3 comprises 15 residues. CDR1 and CDR2 (germline): LGHNA, YSLEER. The V gene lost 1 base and the J gene lost 5 bases, with 13 bases spanning the gap. The CDR3 spells CASSQGLVGLDTQYF. In DNA, the CDR3 is TGCGCCAGCAGCCAAGGACTAGTCGGGCTAGATACGCAGTATTTT.

The chain is built from TRBV29-1 and TRBJ2-7; D is uncertain. The CDR3 is made up of 12 amino acids. Germline lookup yields CDR1 SQVTM and CDR2 ANQGSEA. Trimming removed 1 base from V and 2 bases from J, with 6 bases in between. Here the CDR3 DNA reads TGCAGCGTTGAAGTGCGCCCCTACGAGCAGTACTTC. It translates to CSVEVRPYEQYF.

The genes are TRBV7-2 and TRBJ2-7, with 9 bases matching TRBD2. The CDR3 is 15 amino acids. Germline assignment: CDR1 SGHTA and CDR2 FQGNSA. V was clipped by 3 bases and J by 2 bases; unmatched bases: 5. The CDR3 is CASSFSSGTAYEQYF. As DNA, the CDR3 is TGTGCCAGCAGCTTCTCTAGCGGGACTGCCTACGAGCAGTACTTC.

This clonotype was recorded a few times. The chain recombines TRBV20-1 with TRBJ2-4, with 7 positions matching TRBD2. The ends lost 6 bases at V and 6 bases at J; junction bases unmatched: 2. The germline CDR1 and CDR2 sequences are DFQATT and SNEGSKA (reference sequence). The length of the CDR3 is 11 residues. CDR3: CSALAGNIQYF. The CDR3 DNA reads as TGCAGTGCCTTAGCGGGAAACATTCAGTACTTC.

The chain carries TRBV5-4 and TRBJ2-4, with TRBD1 as a possible D gene (6 bases). Germline V gene sequence: CDR1 SGHNT, CDR2 YYREEE (reference sequence). V lost 1 base and J lost 0, with 11 bases in between. This CDR3 region has 16 residues. The CDR3 DNA is TGTGCCAGCAGCTTGATGGGGGCGATAGCCAAAAACATTCAGTACTTC. This encodes CASSLMGAIAKNIQYF.

The table lists this clonotype with a few counts. The V gene is TRBV5-6, the J gene TRBJ2-1, with D possibly TRBD1 on 6 matching bases. CDR1 SGHDT and CDR2 YYEEEE come from the germline V gene. V was clipped by 4 bases and J by 12 bases, with 17 bases between them. CDR3 length: 13 residues. The CDR3: CASSGQNLGGQFF. Written as DNA, the CDR3 is TGTGCCAGCAGCGGACAGAATTTAGGAGGGCAGTTCTTC. The whole variable domain, remainder taken from reference TRBV5-6 and TRBJ2-1, is DAGVTQSPTHLIKTRGQQVTLRCSPKSGHDTVSWYQQALGQGPQFIFQYYEEEERQRGNFPDRFSGHQFPNYSSELNVNALLLGDSALYLCASSGQNLGGQFFGPGTRLTVL.

This clonotype has ten or more counts. The J gene is TRBJ2-2, the V gene TRBV5-1; either TRBD1 or TRBD2 may supply D (6 bases each). This CDR3 comprises 16 residues. Trimming stripped 4 bases from V and 0 bases from J, with 13 bases between. Germline assignment: CDR1 SGHRS and CDR2 YFSETQ. The CDR3 DNA follows: TGCGCCAGCAGCGTAGGGGGGAACTCGAACACCGGGGAGCTGTTTTTT. Protein product: CASSVGGNSNTGELFF.

This rearrangement joins TRBV18 to TRBJ1-5; D is ambiguous. CDR3 length equals 15 residues. Deletions cut 4 bases from V and 0 bases from J, with 10 bases between. Per the germline V gene, CDR1 is KGHSH and CDR2 is LQKENI. CDR3 protein: CASSQTADSNQPQHF. The CDR3 coding sequence is TGTGCCAGCTCACAGACGGCAGATAGCAATCAGCCCCAGCATTTT.

The V gene is TRBV4-3, the J gene TRBJ1-4, with D unresolved. Germline V gene lookup returns CDR1 LGHNA and CDR2 YSLEER. V gave up 0 bases and J gave up 11 bases, with 10 bases separating them. The CDR3 is 13 residues long. CDR3 sequence: CASSQDGISKLFF. The CDR3 region has the DNA TGCGCCAGCAGCCAAGATGGGATAAGCAAACTGTTTTTT.

This clonotype was recorded many times. CDR3 in amino acids: CASRLQGATGELFF. The CDR3 DNA reads TGTGCCAGCAGGCTACAGGGGGCCACCGGGGAGCTGTTTTTT. V gene TRBV28 combines with J gene TRBJ2-2, with 9 bases fitting TRBD1. The CDR3 contains 14 residues. Trimming cost V 6 bases and J 4 bases; bases outside gene matches: 3. Germline V gene lookup returns CDR1 MDHEN and CDR2 SYDVKM.

This clonotype was seen a few times. V and J are TRBV12-3 or TRBV12-4 and TRBJ1-1, with TRBD1 as a possible D gene (5 bases). The V and J ends lost 2 bases and 10 bases respectively, with 8 bases between them. This CDR3 contains 11 residues. The CDR3, as DNA: TGTGCCAGCAGTTTAAATCAGGGAGCTTTCTTT. Translating gives CASSLNQGAFF.

This clonotype was seen more than once but under ten times. The genes are TRBV12-3 or TRBV12-4 and TRBJ2-3; D unclear. Trimming removed 8 bases at V and 0 bases at J, with 21 bases between. The length of the CDR3 is 17 residues. CDR3 coding DNA: TGTGCCAGCGGCAGGTCCGGACCCAGTCCTAGCACAGATACGCAGTATTTT. Translated, it gives CASGRSGPSPSTDTQYF.

CDR3 amino acids: CASSPRGMGNTIYF. DNA of the CDR3: TGTGCCAGCAGCCCCCGCGGCATGGGAAACACCATATATTTT. This chain links TRBV11-3 with TRBJ1-3; D call uncertain. In germline, CDR1 is SGHNT, CDR2 YENEEA. CDR3 size: 14 residues. With 5 bases removed from V and 4 bases from J, the gap between germline ends came to 12 bases.

This clonotype was counted many times. The rearrangement uses TRBV29-1 and TRBJ1-1, with D unclear. This CDR3 contains 16 residues. Trimming took 6 bases from V and 3 from J, leaving 23 bases between them. The germline V gene encodes CDR1 SQVTM and CDR2 ANQGSEA. CDR3 in DNA: TGCAGCGTCCTCTACAATTCGGCCAAAAGCGACACTGAAGCTTTCTTT. The encoded protein is CSVLYNSAKSDTEAFF.

This clonotype was picked up a small number of times. The chain joins TRBV19 to TRBJ2-2, with 9 bases fitting TRBD1. The CDR3 has 18 amino acids. Trimming at V came to 7 bases and at J to 0 bases, leaving 12 bases not matched to a gene. CDR1 and CDR2 from the germline V gene are LNHDA and SQIVND (reference sequence). Written as DNA, the CDR3 is TGTGCCAGTACCTCCCTTCCAGGGACAGGGCCGAACACCGGGGAGCTGTTTTTT. Translated, it gives CASTSLPGTGPNTGELFF.